Below are 19 T cell receptor beta chains sequenced from a single sample in a study of beta chain features in type 1 diabetes. Study-wide results and limits: When Type 1 diabetes patients were examined, their TCRB CDR3s proved moderately but significantly shorter in all four CD4+ subsets.

The isolated RNA, all of it, was reverse transcribed, so expressed TCRB transcripts were what got sequenced. TCRdb's table, derived via immunoSEQ multiplex PCR, lists solely in-frame clones and lacks some. The sample carries approximately 150,000 clones, about an eighth recorded once. What these receptors recognize is not known. Input material: central memory CD4+ T cells from blood. The source is a man aged 18 to 35 with type 1 diabetes.

The chain carries TRBV18 and TRBJ1-5, with D unresolved. Germline CDR1 reads KGHSH; CDR2 reads LQKENI. Between the trimmed V and J ends, which lost 1 base and 5 bases, there was a span of 9 bases. The CDR3 has 14 amino acids. The CDR3 DNA is TGTGCCAGCTCACCACGGACGGAGGATCAGCCCCAGCATTTT. Translated: CASSPRTEDQPQHF.

This clone was seen only a few times. The J gene is TRBJ2-1, the V gene TRBV7-2; weak D call: TRBD2 (6 bases). This CDR3 comprises 12 residues. Germline CDR1 SGHTA, CDR2 FQGNSA. V was trimmed by 3 bases and J by 9 bases, leaving 9 bases between them. The CDR3 loop reads CASSFFSGEQFF. The CDR3 DNA reads TGTGCCAGCAGCTTTTTTAGCGGTGAGCAGTTCTTC. The complete variable domain, with remaining parts taken from reference TRBV7-2 and TRBJ2-1, reads GAGVSQSPSNKVTEKGKDVELRCDPISGHTALYWYRQSLGQGLEFLIYFQGNSAPDKSGLPSDRFSAERTGGSVSTLTIQRTQQEDSAVYLCASSFFSGEQFFGPGTRLTVL.

This clone was picked up a small number of times. This chain connects TRBV7-6 to TRBJ2-6; weak D call: TRBD1 (5 bases). V shed 1 base and J shed 0 bases, with 10 bases lying between them. Germline lookup yields CDR1 SGHVS and CDR2 FNYEAQ. The CDR3 extends over 17 amino acids. The CDR3 loop reads CASSLGQSASGANVLTF. In nucleotides, the CDR3 is TGTGCCAGCAGCTTAGGACAGTCCGCCTCTGGGGCCAACGTCCTGACTTTC.

The chain combines TRBV7-2 with TRBJ2-5; D remains ambiguous. This CDR3 is built from 15 residues. Germline loops: CDR1 SGHTA, CDR2 FQGNSA. Between the trimmed V and J ends, which lost 2 bases and 2 bases, there was a span of 12 bases. CDR3 DNA sequence: TGTGCCAGCAGCTTATACAGCCTAGAGCAAGAGACCCAGTACTTC. Its protein product is CASSLYSLEQETQYF.

There are a few counts of this clone. The CDR3 DNA sequence: TGTGCCAGCAGAAATCTCCAGGGGAATGAGCAGTTCTTC. Residues: CASRNLQGNEQFF. J is TRBJ2-1 and V is TRBV6-6, with D perhaps matching TRBD1 (6 bases). V lost 6 bases and J 7 bases, leaving 13 bases between the germline ends. From germline, CDR1 is MNHNY and CDR2 SVGAGI (reference sequence). There are 13 residues in the CDR3.

Ten or more counts support this clone. The J gene is TRBJ2-3, the V gene TRBV18, with 14 bases lining up with TRBD2. Per germline, CDR1 KGHSH and CDR2 LQKENI. The J segment lost 4 bases and the V segment lost 4 bases, leaving 7 bases of the junction unmatched. CDR3 length: 17 residues. The CDR3 nucleotides read TGTGCCAGCTCACTAGGACTAGCGGGGGGCCGGGCAGATACGCAGTATTTT. Translating gives CASSLGLAGGRADTQYF.

The sample holds a few counts of this clone. V gene TRBV28 combines with J gene TRBJ1-6; D not resolved. The V gene's germline CDR1 is MDHEN and CDR2 SYDVKM. The CDR3 is made up of 14 amino acids. The germline V and J ends were trimmed by 4 bases and 0 bases, with 4 bases remaining between them. CDR3: CASSSPSYNSPLHF. In DNA, the CDR3 is TGTGCCAGCAGTTCTCCCTCCTATAATTCACCCCTCCACTTT.

This chain joins TRBV14 and TRBJ1-1; no definite D call. There are 14 residues in the CDR3. The germline CDR1 and CDR2 sequences are SGHDN and FVKESK. V lost 1 base to trimming and J lost 0 bases, with 6 bases between them. The CDR3: CASSQVPLNTEAFF. For the CDR3, the DNA is TGTGCCAGCAGCCAAGTTCCCCTGAACACTGAAGCTTTCTTT.

A few counts support this clone. The rearrangement uses TRBV6-1 and TRBJ1-6; D is unresolved. Germline values: CDR1 MNHNS, CDR2 SASEGT. The CDR3 is 15 residues long. With 2 bases removed from V and 7 bases from J, the gap between germline ends came to 12 bases. CDR3 nucleotides: TGTGCCAGCAGTGAAATTCTCACGGGGAATTCACCCCTCCACTTT. Translating it yields CASSEILTGNSPLHF.

This clone was seen a few times. This rearrangement joins TRBV30 to TRBJ1-4; D remains ambiguous. The CDR3 extends over 13 amino acids. CDR1 is GTSNPN and CDR2 is SVGIG in the germline V gene (reference sequence). Trimming shortened V by 2 bases and J by 7 bases, and 11 bases separated the two germline ends. The CDR3 loop is CAWSLRVGEKLFF. In DNA form, the CDR3 reads TGTGCCTGGAGTTTAAGGGTTGGTGAAAAACTGTTTTTT.

This clone was counted a few times. The CDR3 here is CAWSVGWDQPQHF. The DNA for the CDR3 is TGTGCCTGGAGTGTTGGGTGGGATCAGCCCCAGCATTTT. The chain employs TRBV30 and TRBJ1-5, with unresolved D. Trimming pared 0 bases from V and 5 bases from J, leaving 8 bases between. CDR3 length equals 13 residues. Germline-derived CDR1 and CDR2 are GTSNPN and SVGIG (reference sequence).

For the CDR3, the DNA is TGTGCCAGCAGTTCCGGAGACAGGGGGCCGGGGTATGAGCAGTTCTTC. Encoded protein: CASSSGDRGPGYEQFF. The gene calls are TRBV6-5 and TRBJ2-1, with 10 bases matching TRBD1. Germline CDR1 is MNHEY and CDR2 is SVGAGI. The CDR3 totals 16 residues. The junction had 11 bases not matched to a gene; V was cut back by 4 bases and J by 8 bases.

This clone was counted ten times or more. V and J are TRBV7-9 and TRBJ2-3; D perhaps matches TRBD2 (5 bases). The CDR3 has 15 residues. CDR1 is SEHNR and CDR2 is FQNEAQ in the germline V gene (reference sequence). V shed 8 bases and J shed 0 bases, with 15 bases lying between them. DNA of the CDR3: TGTGCCAGCCCCGCCAGCGGCACTAGCACAGATACGCAGTATTTT. Protein sequence: CASPASGTSTDTQYF.

The chain links TRBV6-5 to TRBJ1-1; no firm D call. The CDR3 is 13 residues long. The germline V gene has CDR1 MNHEY and CDR2 SVGAGI. Trimming removed 6 bases at V and 7 bases at J, with 15 bases between. The CDR3 reads CASRGNQNLEAFF. For the CDR3, the DNA is TGTGCCAGCAGGGGAAACCAGAATCTTGAAGCTTTCTTT.

Only a few counts were recorded for this clone. V usage is TRBV18 and J usage is TRBJ1-1, with 7 nucleotides matching TRBD1. Trimming removed 3 bases from V and 5 bases from J; junction bases left unmatched: 9. The CDR3 is 15 residues long. Looked up from germline, CDR1 is KGHSH and CDR2 is LQKENI. The CDR3 DNA reads TGTGCCAGCTCACCGTCGAGGGGGCGAGGTACTGAAGCTTTCTTT. This encodes CASSPSRGRGTEAFF.

The rearrangement links TRBV6-5 to TRBJ2-4; D ambiguous. V dropped 6 bases and J dropped 6 bases, with 12 bases sitting between them. Looked up from germline, CDR1 is MNHEY and CDR2 is SVGAGI. This CDR3 is 13 amino acids long. In nucleotides, the CDR3 is TGTGCCAGCAGCCTTCCGGGTAGAAACATTCAGTACTTC. Translated: CASSLPGRNIQYF.

The gene calls are TRBV9 and TRBJ2-2; TRBD2 agrees at 9 bases. V shed 0 bases, J shed 7 bases, and the junction held 7 bases outside the gene matches. The CDR3 totals 16 residues. Germline CDR1 SGDLS, CDR2 YYNGEE. The CDR3 loop reads CASSVVPSGVNGELFF. The CDR3 bases are TGTGCCAGCAGCGTAGTCCCTAGCGGGGTGAACGGGGAGCTGTTTTTT.

The V and J genes are TRBV13 and TRBJ2-3; 9 positions match TRBD1. J was trimmed by 2 bases and V by 5 bases; bases with no gene match: 5. The CDR3 totals 15 residues. Germline V gene sequence: CDR1 PRHDT, CDR2 FYEKMQ (reference sequence). The CDR3 loop reads CASSMGTGYTDTQYF. The CDR3 DNA follows: TGTGCCAGCAGCATGGGGACAGGGTACACAGATACGCAGTATTTT.

The table lists this clone with a few counts. The chain employs TRBV5-1 and TRBJ2-1; TRBD2 matches 9 bases. V was clipped by 1 base and J by 8 bases; unmatched bases: 7. This CDR3 comprises 15 residues. CDR1 and CDR2 from the germline V gene are SGHRS and YFSETQ. The CDR3 DNA reads as TGCGCCAGCAGCTTGAGGCTAGCGGGGAAGTATGAGCAGTTCTTC. As protein: CASSLRLAGKYEQFF. Full variable domain (outside the CDR3, taken from reference TRBV5-1 and TRBJ2-1): KAGVTQTPRYLIKTRGQQVTLSCSPISGHRSVSWYQQTPGQGLQFLFEYFSETQRNKGNFPGRFSGRQFSNSRSEMNVSTLELGDSALYLCASSLRLAGKYEQFFGPGTRLTVL.